This T cell receptor beta chain was captured in a study of blood T cell repertoires in COVID-19. Across the whole study: T cells, B-cell-depleted T cells, or PBMCs supplied cDNA or gDNA.

Authors' methods: From reference gene primer amplification, estimates of nucleated cell counts were derived. TCRdb's copy holds only in-frame clones and misses some; the assay was immunoSEQ multiplex PCR. The V and J calls and clone size are taken from that table; D and trimming were inferred from the DNA. The repertoire has approximately 170,000 clones, less than 85% of them found once; the top ten carry approximately 3%. CDR3 length: 13 amino acids. Germline V gene lookup returns CDR1 SGHRS and CDR2 YFSETQ. V trimming: 7 bases; J trimming: 3 bases; junction bases outside the gene matches: 6. This clonotype originated in a woman aged 25 to 39 who had recovered from COVID-19. Sequences were obtained from PBMCs or T cells enriched from blood (not recorded which). The chain has TRBV5-1 and TRBJ1-2; 7 bases align to TRBD1. The CDR3 region has the DNA TGCGCCAGCTCAAAAGGGACAGACTATGGCTACACCTTC. Translating it yields CASSKGTDYGYTF. Combining the CDR3 with reference TRBV5-1 and TRBJ1-2 gives the whole variable domain KAGVTQTPRYLIKTRGQQVTLSCSPISGHRSVSWYQQTPGQGLQFLFEYFSETQRNKGNFPGRFSGRQFSNSRSEMNVSTLELGDSALYLCASSKGTDYGYTFGSGTRLTVV.